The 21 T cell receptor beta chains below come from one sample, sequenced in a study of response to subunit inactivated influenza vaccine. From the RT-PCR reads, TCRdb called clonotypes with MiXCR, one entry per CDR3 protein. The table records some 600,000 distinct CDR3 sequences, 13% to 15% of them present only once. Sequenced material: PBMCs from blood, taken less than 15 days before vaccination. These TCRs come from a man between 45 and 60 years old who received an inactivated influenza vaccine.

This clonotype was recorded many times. The CDR3 loop is CASSLLAGRDQPQHF. In DNA form, the CDR3 reads TGTGCCAGCAGCTTGTTAGCGGGAAGAGATCAGCCCCAGCATTTT. The V gene is TRBV7-2, the J gene TRBJ1-5; D not certain. V lost 3 bases to trimming and J lost 5 bases, with 14 bases between them. CDR3 size: 15 residues. The germline gives CDR1 SGHTA, CDR2 FQGNSA. Together with reference TRBV7-2 and TRBJ1-5, the CDR3 gives the full variable domain: GAGVSQSPSNKVTEKGKDVELRCDPISGHTALYWYRQSLGQGLEFLIYFQGNSAPDKSGLPSDRFSAERTGGSVSTLTIQRTQQEDSAVYLCASSLLAGRDQPQHFGDGTRLSIL.

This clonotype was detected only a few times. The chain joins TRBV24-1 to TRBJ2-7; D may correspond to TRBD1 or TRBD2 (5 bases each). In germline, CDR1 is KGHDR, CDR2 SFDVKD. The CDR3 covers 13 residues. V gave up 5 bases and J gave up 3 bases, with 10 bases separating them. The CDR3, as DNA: TGTGCCACCAGTGGCCGGGACGGCTACGAGCAGTACTTC. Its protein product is CATSGRDGYEQYF.

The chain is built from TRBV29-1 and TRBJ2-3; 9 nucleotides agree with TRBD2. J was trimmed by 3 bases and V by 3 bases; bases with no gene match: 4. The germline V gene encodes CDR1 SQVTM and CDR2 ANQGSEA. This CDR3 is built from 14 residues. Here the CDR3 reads CSVDPSGVTDTQYF. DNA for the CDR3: TGCAGCGTTGATCCTAGCGGGGTGACAGATACGCAGTATTTT.

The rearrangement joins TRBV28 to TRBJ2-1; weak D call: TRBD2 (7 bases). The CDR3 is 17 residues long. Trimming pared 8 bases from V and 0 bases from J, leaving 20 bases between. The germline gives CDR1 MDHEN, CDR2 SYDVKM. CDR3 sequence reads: CASGGLAVRISYNEQFF. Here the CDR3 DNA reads TGTGCCAGCGGGGGGCTAGCGGTTCGTATCTCCTACAATGAGCAGTTCTTC. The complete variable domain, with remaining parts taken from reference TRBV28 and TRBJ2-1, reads DVKVTQSSRYLVKRTGEKVFLECVQDMDHENMFWYRQDPGLGLRLIYFSYDVKMKEKGDIPEGYSVSREKKERFSLILESASTNQTSMYLCASGGLAVRISYNEQFFGPGTRLTVL.

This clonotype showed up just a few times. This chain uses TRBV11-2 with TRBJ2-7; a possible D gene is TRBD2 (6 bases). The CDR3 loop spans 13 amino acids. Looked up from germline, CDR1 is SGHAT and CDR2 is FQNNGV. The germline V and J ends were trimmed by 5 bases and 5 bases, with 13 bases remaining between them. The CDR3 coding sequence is TGTGCCAGCAGCCCGAGGAGGGGCCACGAGCAGTACTTC. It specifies CASSPRRGHEQYF.

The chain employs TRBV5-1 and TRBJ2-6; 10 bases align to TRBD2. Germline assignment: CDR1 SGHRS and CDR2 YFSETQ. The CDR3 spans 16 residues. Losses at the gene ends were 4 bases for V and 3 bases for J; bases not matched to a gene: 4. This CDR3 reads CASSPSGRSGANVLTF. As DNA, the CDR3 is TGCGCCAGCAGCCCTAGCGGGAGAAGTGGGGCCAACGTCCTGACTTTC.

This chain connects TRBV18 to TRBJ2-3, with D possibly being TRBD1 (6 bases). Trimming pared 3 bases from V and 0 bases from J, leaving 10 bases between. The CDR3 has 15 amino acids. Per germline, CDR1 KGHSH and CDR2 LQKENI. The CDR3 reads CASSPPGVSTDTQYF. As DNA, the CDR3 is TGTGCCAGCTCACCCCCAGGGGTTAGCACAGATACGCAGTATTTT.

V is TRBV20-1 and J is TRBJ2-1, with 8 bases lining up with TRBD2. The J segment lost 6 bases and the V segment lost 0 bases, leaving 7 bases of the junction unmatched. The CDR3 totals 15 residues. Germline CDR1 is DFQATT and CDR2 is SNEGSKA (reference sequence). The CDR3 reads CSARDITSGTNEQFF. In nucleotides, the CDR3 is TGCAGTGCTAGAGATATTACTAGCGGAACCAATGAGCAGTTCTTC.

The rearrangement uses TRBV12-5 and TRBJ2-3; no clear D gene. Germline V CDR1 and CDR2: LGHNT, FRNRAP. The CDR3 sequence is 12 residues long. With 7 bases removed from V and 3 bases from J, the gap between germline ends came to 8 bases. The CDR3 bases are TGTGCTAGTGCCGCGATTACAGATACGCAGTATTTT. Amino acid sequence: CASAAITDTQYF.

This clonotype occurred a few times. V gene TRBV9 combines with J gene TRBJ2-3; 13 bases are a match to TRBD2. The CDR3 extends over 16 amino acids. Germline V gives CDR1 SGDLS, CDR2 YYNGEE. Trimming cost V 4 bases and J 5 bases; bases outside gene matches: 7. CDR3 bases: TGTGCCAGCAGCCCGATTCGACTAGCGGGAGGAGATACGCAGTATTTT. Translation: CASSPIRLAGGDTQYF.

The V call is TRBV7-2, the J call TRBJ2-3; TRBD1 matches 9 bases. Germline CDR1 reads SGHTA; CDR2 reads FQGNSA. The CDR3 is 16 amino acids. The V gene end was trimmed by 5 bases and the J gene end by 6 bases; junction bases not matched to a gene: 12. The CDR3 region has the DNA TGTGCCAGCAGCCCCATCCGGGACAGGGATGGCGATACGCAGTATTTT. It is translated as CASSPIRDRDGDTQYF.

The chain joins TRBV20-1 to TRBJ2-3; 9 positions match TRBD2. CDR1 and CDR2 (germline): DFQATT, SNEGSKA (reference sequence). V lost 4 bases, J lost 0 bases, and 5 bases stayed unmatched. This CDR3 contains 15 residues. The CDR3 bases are TGCAGTGCTACCCGACTAGCGGCTAGCACAGATACGCAGTATTTT. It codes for CSATRLAASTDTQYF.

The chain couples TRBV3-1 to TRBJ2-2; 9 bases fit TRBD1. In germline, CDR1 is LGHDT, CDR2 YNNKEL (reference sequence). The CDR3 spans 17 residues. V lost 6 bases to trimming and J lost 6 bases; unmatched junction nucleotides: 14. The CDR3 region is CASSPNPGQGDAGELFF. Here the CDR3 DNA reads TGTGCCAGCAGTCCTAACCCGGGACAGGGTGACGCCGGGGAGCTGTTTTTT.

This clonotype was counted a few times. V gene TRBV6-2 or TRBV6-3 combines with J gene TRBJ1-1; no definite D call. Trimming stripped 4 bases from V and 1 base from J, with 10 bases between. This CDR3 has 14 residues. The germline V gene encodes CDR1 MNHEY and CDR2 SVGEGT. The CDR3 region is CASSSANPNTEAFF. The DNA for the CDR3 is TGTGCCAGCAGTTCGGCTAACCCGAACACTGAAGCTTTCTTT.

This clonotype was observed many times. The DNA for the CDR3 is TGTGCCACCAGCAGAGATCAAATGGGTCAGGGTGCCGGGGAGCTGTTTTTT. Protein sequence: CATSRDQMGQGAGELFF. The chain has TRBV15 and TRBJ2-2; a possible D gene is TRBD1 (5 bases). CDR3 length: 17 amino acids. Germline values: CDR1 LNHNV, CDR2 YYDKDF (reference sequence). Trimming stripped 0 bases from V and 6 bases from J, with 17 bases between.

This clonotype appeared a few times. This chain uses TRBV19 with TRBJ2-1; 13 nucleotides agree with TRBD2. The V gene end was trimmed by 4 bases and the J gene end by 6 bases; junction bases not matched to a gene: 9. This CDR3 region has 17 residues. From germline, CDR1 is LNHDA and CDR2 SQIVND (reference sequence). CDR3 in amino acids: CASSTRLAGGVANEQFF. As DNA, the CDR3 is TGTGCCAGTAGTACCCGACTAGCGGGAGGTGTTGCCAATGAGCAGTTCTTC.

In nucleotides, the CDR3 is TGTGCCAGCAGCTTACAGGACAGGGCGGGGACCCAGTACTTC. Amino acids: CASSLQDRAGTQYF. The rearrangement links TRBV7-9 to TRBJ2-5; 8 bases are shared with TRBD1. This CDR3 is built from 14 residues. V lost 2 bases to trimming and J lost 7 bases; unmatched junction nucleotides: 6. The V gene's germline CDR1 is SEHNR and CDR2 FQNEAQ (reference sequence).

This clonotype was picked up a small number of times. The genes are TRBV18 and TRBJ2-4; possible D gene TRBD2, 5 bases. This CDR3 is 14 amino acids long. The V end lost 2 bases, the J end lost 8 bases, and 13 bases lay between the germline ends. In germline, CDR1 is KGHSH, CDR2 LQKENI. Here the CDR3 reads CASSPTPLGDIQYF. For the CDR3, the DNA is TGTGCCAGCTCACCAACCCCCCTGGGAGACATTCAGTACTTC.

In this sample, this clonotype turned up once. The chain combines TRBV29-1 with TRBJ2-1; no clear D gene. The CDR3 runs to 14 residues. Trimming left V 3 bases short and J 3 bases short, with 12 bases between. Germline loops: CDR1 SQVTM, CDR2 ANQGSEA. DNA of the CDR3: TGCAGCGTTGATCTGGGTACGAACTACAATGAGCAGTTCTTC. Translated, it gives CSVDLGTNYNEQFF.

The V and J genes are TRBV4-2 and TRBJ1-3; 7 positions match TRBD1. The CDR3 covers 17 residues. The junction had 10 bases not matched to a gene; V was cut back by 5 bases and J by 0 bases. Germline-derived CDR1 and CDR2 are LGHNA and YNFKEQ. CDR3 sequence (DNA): TGTGCCAGCAGCGCAAGAGACCGGGACAGCTCTGGAAACACCATATATTTT. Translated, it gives CASSARDRDSSGNTIYF.

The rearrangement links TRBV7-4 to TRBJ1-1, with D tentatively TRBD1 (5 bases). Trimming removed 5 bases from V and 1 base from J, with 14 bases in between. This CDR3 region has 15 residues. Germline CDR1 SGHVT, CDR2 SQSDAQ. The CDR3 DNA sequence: TGTGCCAGCAGCCTGGGGCCCATAGAGAACACTGAAGCTTTCTTT. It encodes CASSLGPIENTEAFF. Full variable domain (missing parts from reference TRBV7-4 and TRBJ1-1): GAGVSQSPRYKVAKRGRDVALRCDSISGHVTLYWYRQTLGQGSEVLTYSQSDAQRDKSGRPSGRFSAERPERSVSTLKIQRTEQGDSAVYLCASSLGPIENTEAFFGQGTRLTVV.